A selection of T cell receptor beta chains follows, all from one sample in a study of shared clonotypes between healthy human individuals. Profiled with immunoSEQ multiplex PCR; TCRdb holds only in-frame clones, not every one. The table shows over a million clones, with approximately 80% occurring only once. Sample: memory CD4+ T cells from PBMCs. The receptors come from a man aged 18-30 years in good health. Some clones in this sample may be carry-over from other donors' samples. Each CDR3 is given with its conserved first and last residue. Fields, in order: clone size, D gene, J gene, V gene, CDR3 DNA, CDR3 protein. A D gene is named only where the DNA matches it firmly. For some rows the clone size is stated as once, few or many, or as a class when expanded; others skip it.

>.|.|TRBJ2-5|TRBV5-6
TGTGCCAGCAGCTTGGTACGGAGACAAGAGACCCAGTACTTC
CASSLVRRQETQYF
>few|TRBD1|TRBJ1-5|TRBV5-6
TGTGCCAGCAGCTCCCTGGACAGGTATAGCAATCAGCCCCAGCATTTT
CASSSLDRYSNQPQHF
>.|.|TRBJ2-5|TRBV2
TGTGCCAGCAGTGAAGAACCGGAGACCCAGTACTTC
CASSEEPETQYF
>.|.|TRBJ2-7|TRBV4-1
TGCGCCAGCAGCCAAGTCGGGCGCAGGCGAGGTAGTATTTTCGACGAGCAGTACTTC
CASSQVGRRRGSIFDEQYF
>.|.|TRBJ1-2|TRBV7-2
TGTGCCAGCAGCTTAGGGGTGGGGGCAGGGCGAAACTATGGCTACACCTTC
CASSLGVGAGRNYGYTF
>few|TRBD1|TRBJ1-4|TRBV19
TGTGCCAGTAGTTCCTTACGGTCCGGGACAGGGAATGAAAAACTGTTTTTT
CASSSLRSGTGNEKLFF
>.|TRBD2|TRBJ2-7|TRBV27
TGTGCCAGCAGTTCCCTTAGAGCGGGGTATTCCTACGAGCAGTACTTC
CASSSLRAGYSYEQYF
>.|.|TRBJ2-1|TRBV11-3
TGTGCCAGCAGCCCACCCGGGACTCTCAATGAGCAGTTCTTC
CASSPPGTLNEQFF
>once|.|TRBJ1-1|TRBV18
TGTGCCAGCTCAAAGCCGGGAGACACTGAAGCTTTCTTT
CASSKPGDTEAFF
>.|.|TRBJ2-5|TRBV7-2
TGTGCCAGCAGCTTAGTTGGCGGAGAGACCCAGTACTTC
CASSLVGGETQYF
>.|TRBD2|TRBJ2-1|TRBV7-9
TGTGCCAGCAGCTTAACTAGCGGGAGTATCTATGAGCAGTTCTTC
CASSLTSGSIYEQFF
>once|TRBD1|TRBJ1-2|TRBV30
TGTGCCTGGAAGCTTAGACAGGGGAACGGCTACACCTTC
CAWKLRQGNGYTF
>.|TRBD1|TRBJ1-5|TRBV28
TGTGCCAGCAGTTACAGGGGGGAGAGGCCCCAGCATTTT
CASSYRGERPQHF
>.|.|TRBJ2-2|TRBV9
TGTGCCAGCACTGGGACAAGTAACACCGGGGAGCTGTTTTTT
CASTGTSNTGELFF
>.|.|TRBJ1-5|TRBV4-1
TGCGCCAGCAGCCAAGATCGGGGTCAGCCCCAGCATTTT
CASSQDRGQPQHF
>.|.|TRBJ2-5|TRBV10-3
TGTGCCATCAGTGAGTCGGCTCAGAGCCAAGAGACCCAGTACTTC
CAISESAQSQETQYF
>.|.|TRBJ1-2|TRBV23-1
TGCGCCAGCAGTCAATCGTTCTATGGCTACACCTTC
CASSQSFYGYTF
>.|.|TRBJ1-1|TRBV4-1
TGCGCCAGCAGCCAATGGCGGGGGGCTTTCGGAGCTTTCTTT
CASSQWRGAFGAFF
>.|.|TRBJ2-5|TRBV28
TGTGCCAGCAGTTTCCTACCCCGGGAGACCCAGTACTTC
CASSFLPRETQYF
>.|.|TRBJ1-5|TRBV18
TGTGCCAGCTCACTCCAGGGCGGAGTGGAGCCCCAGCATTTT
CASSLQGGVEPQHF
>few|.|TRBJ1-2|TRBV7-9
TGTGCCAGCAGCTTGGGTGACTATGGCTACACCTTC
CASSLGDYGYTF
>.|TRBD2|TRBJ2-5|TRBV7-7
TGTGCCAGCAGCCCCGGGGGGAGGCAAGAGACCCAGTACTTC
CASSPGGRQETQYF
>.|.|TRBJ2-1|TRBV11-2
TGTGCCAGCAGGCACTGGGGGAGGGGGATCGCGGTCAATGAGCAGTTCTTC
CASRHWGRGIAVNEQFF
>few|.|TRBJ1-6|TRBV7-9
TGTGCCAGCAGCTTGGGGGGCTGGGGTTCACCCCTCCACTTT
CASSLGGWGSPLHF
>.|.|TRBJ1-4|TRBV2
TGTGCCAGCTGCAGGACTACAACTAATGAAAAACTGTTTTTT
CASCRTTTNEKLFF
>.|.|TRBJ2-5|TRBV5-1
TGCGCCAGCAGCGTTGCTGGGTACCAAGAGACCCAGTACTTC
CASSVAGYQETQYF
>.|.|TRBJ1-1|TRBV30
TGTGCCTGGAGTTGGAACCTGAACACTGAAGCTTTCTTT
CAWSWNLNTEAFF
>.|TRBD1|TRBJ1-4|TRBV10-3
TGTGCCATCAGTGAGTCAAATTCTGACAGGGGAAAACTGTTTTTT
CAISESNSDRGKLFF
>.|.|TRBJ1-2|TRBV28
TGTGCCAGCAGTTGGCAGTACTATGGCTACACCTTC
CASSWQYYGYTF
>.|.|TRBJ1-4|TRBV4-1
TGCGCCAGCAGCCGACTCTCAGTCTCTACTAATGAAAAACTGTTTTTT
CASSRLSVSTNEKLFF
>.|.|TRBJ1-1|TRBV30
TGTGCCGATGACCTGGAAGCTTTCTTT
CADDLEAFF
>.|.|TRBJ2-1|TRBV7-8
TGTGCCAGCAGCGCAGACGGCGGGATTGATGAGCAGTTCTTC
CASSADGGIDEQFF
>once|TRBD1|TRBJ2-7|TRBV7-2
TGTGCCAGCAGCTTGGGAGCAGGGGGTTGGGGCTACGAGCAGTACTTC
CASSLGAGGWGYEQYF
>.|TRBD2|TRBJ2-4|TRBV9
TGTGCCAGCAACTCCGGCGGGAGCGACATTCAGTACTTC
CASNSGGSDIQYF
>once|TRBD2|TRBJ2-7|TRBV6-1
TGTGCCAGCAGTGGGGTGTTGGTACTAGCGGTTAGCTCCTACGAGCAGTACTTC
CASSGVLVLAVSSYEQYF
>.|.|TRBJ1-2|TRBV7-8
TGTGCCAGTACCGAACGGGCCTCCGGGGGCTACACCTTC
CASTERASGGYTF
>.|TRBD2|TRBJ2-6|TRBV5-1
TGCGCCAGCAGCTTGGCCCTAGCGGGAGGGTCTGGGGCCAACGTCCTGACTTTC
CASSLALAGGSGANVLTF
>.|TRBD2|TRBJ2-1|TRBV7-2
TGTGCCAGCAGCTTAGTGGCGGGAGGCCTCAATGAGCAGTTCTTC
CASSLVAGGLNEQFF
>.|TRBD2|TRBJ2-2|TRBV28
TGTGCCAGCTTACTCCGACTAGCGGGAGGCACCGGGGAGCTGTTTTTT
CASLLRLAGGTGELFF
>.|.|TRBJ2-1|TRBV5-4
TGTGCCAGCAGCTCCGGACTGGAGAGCTACAATGAGCAGTTCTTC
CASSSGLESYNEQFF
>.|.|TRBJ2-2|TRBV11-3
TGTGCCAGCAGCTTACCCGGGAACACCGGGGAGCTGTTTTTT
CASSLPGNTGELFF
>.|.|TRBJ2-1|TRBV11-2
TGTGCCAGCAGCTTAGGGCCAACAGGAGCCAATGAGCAGTTCTTC
CASSLGPTGANEQFF